This paragraph covers one T cell receptor beta chain sequence. This clone showed up just once. Its antigen is not yet known. Per-nucleotide qualities are absent, and no much larger clonotype sits a single base away. The donors were healthy, HIV-negative adults who had no recently reported acute infections or vaccinations. All donors were Caucasian adults living in Nashville, Tennessee, USA. CD4+ T cells were enriched by magnetic negative selection; naive cells were then positively selected on CD45RA, and the negative fraction formed the memory subset. After blood collection by leukapheresis, PBMCs were isolated using Ficoll-Histopaque density gradient centrifugation and then cryopreserved in the vapor phase of liquid nitrogen. Analytical flow cytometry was used to check the purity and quantity of each magnetically sorted T cell population. Genomic DNA was isolated from every sorted fraction and measured by UV absorbance on a Nanodrop 2000c.

TCR CDR3 regions were amplified from genomic DNA by multiplex PCR using the deep immunoSEQ assay. Genomic DNA extracted from each cell subset was distributed evenly over all wells of several immunoSEQ 96-well plates, and each plate served as one replicate. For sorted subsets, about 220 ng of genomic DNA, equivalent to some 33,000 T cell genomes, went into each replicate PCR. Purified libraries were measured with a Qubit 3.0 fluorometer, size-checked on a Bioanalyzer 2100, and measured again with the KAPA Library Quantification kit. Every immunoSEQ 96-well plate was sequenced on a separate single-read 150-cycle Illumina NextSeq 550 flow cell. Processing in the source paper ran as follows. Because the immunoSEQ output held only junctional sequences and lacked quality scores, the filtering could not match the filtering applied to full-length reads. Sequences were annotated with PyIR, a Python wrapper for IgBLAST v1.9, and V/J genes and CDR3 were assigned using IMGT germline references. Reads were removed for weak V/J assignments (E-value above 1e-6), missing CDR3, stop codons, out-of-frame junctions, or ambiguous translated residues. V3J clonotypes were defined as sequences sharing the same inferred V gene, J gene, and CDR3 amino acid sequence. Percentage overlap between repertoires was calculated by dividing the number of shared unique clonotypes by the size of the smaller repertoire. Repertoire richness was assessed with RTK rarefaction, the Chao1 estimator, and Recon v2.1 estimates of unobserved clonotypes. For all TCRbeta clonotypes obtained by the gDNA method from a handful of donors, generation probabilities were computed with OLGA. Not all clones reach the TCRdb copy of this immuneACCESS table, which keeps in-frame sequences only. Checked studies attribute under half of the gap to unresolved V genes and leave the rest unexplained. The V and J calls and clone size come from that table; D and trimming were worked out from the DNA. This sample comprises a few million clones, about 92% of them detected only once. Of the sample, around 0.14% falls within the top ten clones.

These data are taken from a study of shared clonotypes between healthy human individuals (TCRdb year 2020). In terms of the full investigation: Three men and a couple of women, aged 18 to 49 years, made up the cohort. Different laboratories and diverse techniques were used to prepare libraries and sequence TCR repertoires, to increase sequencing depth and limit assay-specific biases. Per donor, leukapheresis produced somewhere between about 0.94 and 8.9 billion PBMCs. For each donor, CD4 naive and CD4 memory were each given three plates, CD8 naive was given two plates, and CD8 memory was given one plate. To estimate repertoire size and how much clonotype sharing occurs between individuals, the study deeply sequenced the blood TCR repertoires of five healthy adults.

General findings and caveats noted by the study authors: Pairwise subsampling led to the expectation that sequencing depth would affect the degree of clonotype sharing among donors. Incomplete sequencing was indicated by rarefaction of sorted-subset datasets, despite the large sequencing depth. Around 5% of naive CD4, more than 3% of naive CD8, approximately 2% of memory CD4, and 0.4% of memory CD8 clonotypes were shared across several donors. Clonotypes shared by all four sorted-subset donors showed higher generation probabilities than non-shared clonotypes. Naive subsets generally had larger estimated clonotype richness than memory subsets. Because the study included a small number of donors, the genetic and exposure-history diversity represented was limited. Sampling was restricted to blood, and TCR repertoires in tissue are likely to differ from TCR repertoires in blood.

V is reduced by 0 bases and J by 2 bases, leaving a spacing of 13 bases between them. From the cysteine up to the phenylalanine, the CDR3 has a length of 16 residues. This entry keeps only the CDR3 DNA: 48 bases, framed from base 1. Taken from the germline V gene, the CDR1 and CDR2 loops are MNHEY and SVGAGI. The clonotype was recovered from a man between 18 and 29 years old in good health. The sample taken for sequencing was naive CD4+ T cells sorted from blood. The label giving this sample's cell subset or site can be read as: CD45RA+ positively selected. This receptor chain uses TRBV6-5 and TRBJ1-1; the D gene is unclear. The CDR3 reads CASSYSGRQVNTEAFF. The sequenced DNA: TGTGCCAGCAGTTACTCCGGCAGACAAGTTAACACTGAAGCTTTCTTT.